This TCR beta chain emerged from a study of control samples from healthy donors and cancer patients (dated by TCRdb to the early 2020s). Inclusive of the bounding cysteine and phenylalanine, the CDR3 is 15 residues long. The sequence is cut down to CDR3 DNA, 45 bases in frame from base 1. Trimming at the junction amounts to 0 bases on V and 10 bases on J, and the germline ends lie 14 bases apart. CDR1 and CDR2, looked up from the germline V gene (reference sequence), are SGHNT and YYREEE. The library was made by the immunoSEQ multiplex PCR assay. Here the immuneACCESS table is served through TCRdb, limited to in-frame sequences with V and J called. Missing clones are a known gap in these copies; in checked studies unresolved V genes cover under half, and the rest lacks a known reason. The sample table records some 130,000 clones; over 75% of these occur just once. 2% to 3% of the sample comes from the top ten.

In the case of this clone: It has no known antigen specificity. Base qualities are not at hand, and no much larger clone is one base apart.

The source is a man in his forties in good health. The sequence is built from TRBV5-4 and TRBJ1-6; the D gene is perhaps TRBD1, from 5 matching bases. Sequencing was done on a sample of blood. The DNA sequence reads TGTGCCAGCAGCTTGGGACAGATGGGTCGGTCACCCCTCCACTTT. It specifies CASSLGQMGRSPLHF.